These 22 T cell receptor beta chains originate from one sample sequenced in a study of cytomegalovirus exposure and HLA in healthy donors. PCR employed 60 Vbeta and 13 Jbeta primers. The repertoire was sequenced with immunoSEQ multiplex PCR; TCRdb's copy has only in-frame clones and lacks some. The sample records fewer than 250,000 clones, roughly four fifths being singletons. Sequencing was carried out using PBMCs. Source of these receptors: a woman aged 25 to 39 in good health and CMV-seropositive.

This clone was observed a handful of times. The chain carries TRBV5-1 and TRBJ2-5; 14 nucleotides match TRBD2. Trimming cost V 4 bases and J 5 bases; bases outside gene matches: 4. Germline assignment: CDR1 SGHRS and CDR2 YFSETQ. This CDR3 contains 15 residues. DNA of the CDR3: TGCGCCAGCAGCCAGGGACTAGCGGGAGTTGAGACCCAGTACTTC. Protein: CASSQGLAGVETQYF.

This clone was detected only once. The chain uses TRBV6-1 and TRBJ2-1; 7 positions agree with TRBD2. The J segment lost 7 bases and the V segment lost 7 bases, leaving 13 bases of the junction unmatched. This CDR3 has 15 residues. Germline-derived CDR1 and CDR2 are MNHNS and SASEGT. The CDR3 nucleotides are TGTGCCAGCAAAAGAGGACTAGTGGGAGCTAATGAGCAGTTCTTC. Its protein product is CASKRGLVGANEQFF.

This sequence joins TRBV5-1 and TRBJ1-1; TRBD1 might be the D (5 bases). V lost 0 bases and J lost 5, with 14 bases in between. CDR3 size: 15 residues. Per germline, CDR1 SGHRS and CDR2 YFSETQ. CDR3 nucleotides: TGCGCCAGCAGCTTGGTTGGGGGGGTGAGGACTGAAGCTTTCTTT. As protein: CASSLVGGVRTEAFF.

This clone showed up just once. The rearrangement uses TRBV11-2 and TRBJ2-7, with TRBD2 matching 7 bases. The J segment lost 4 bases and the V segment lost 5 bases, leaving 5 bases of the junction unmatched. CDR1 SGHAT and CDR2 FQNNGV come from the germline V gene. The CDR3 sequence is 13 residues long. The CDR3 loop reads CASSIGLEYEQYF. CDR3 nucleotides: TGTGCCAGCAGCATCGGACTAGAGTACGAGCAGTACTTC.

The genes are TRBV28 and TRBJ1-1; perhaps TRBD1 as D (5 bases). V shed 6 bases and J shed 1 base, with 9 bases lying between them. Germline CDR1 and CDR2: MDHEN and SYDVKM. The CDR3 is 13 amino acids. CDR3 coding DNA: TGTGCCAGCAGACCGCAGGGGAACACTGAAGCTTTCTTT. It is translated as CASRPQGNTEAFF.

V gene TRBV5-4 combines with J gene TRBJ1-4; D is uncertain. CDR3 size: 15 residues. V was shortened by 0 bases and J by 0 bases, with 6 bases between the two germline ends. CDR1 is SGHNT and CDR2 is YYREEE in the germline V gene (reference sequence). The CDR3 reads CASSLGPATNEKLFF. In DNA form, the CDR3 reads TGTGCCAGCAGCTTGGGGCCTGCAACTAATGAAAAACTGTTTTTT.

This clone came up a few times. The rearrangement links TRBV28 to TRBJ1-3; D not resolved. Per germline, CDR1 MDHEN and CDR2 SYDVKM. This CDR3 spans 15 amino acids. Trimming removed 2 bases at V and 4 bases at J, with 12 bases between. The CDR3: CASSLIRSVGNTIYF. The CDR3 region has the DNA TGTGCCAGCAGTTTAATACGGTCCGTGGGAAACACCATATATTTT.

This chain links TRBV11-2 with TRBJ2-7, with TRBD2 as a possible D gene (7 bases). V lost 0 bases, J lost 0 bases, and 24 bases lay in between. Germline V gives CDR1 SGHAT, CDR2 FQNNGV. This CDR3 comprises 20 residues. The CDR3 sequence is CASSLESRGGAGWASYEQYF. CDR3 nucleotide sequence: TGTGCCAGCAGCTTAGAGTCCAGGGGAGGGGCAGGGTGGGCCTCCTACGAGCAGTACTTC.

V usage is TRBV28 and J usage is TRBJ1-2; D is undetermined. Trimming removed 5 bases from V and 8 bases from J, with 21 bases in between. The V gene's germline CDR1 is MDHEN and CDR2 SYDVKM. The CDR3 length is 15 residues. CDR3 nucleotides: TGTGCCAGCAGTCCCGAAGGCACGGCGGCTGAGGGCTACACCTTC. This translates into CASSPEGTAAEGYTF.

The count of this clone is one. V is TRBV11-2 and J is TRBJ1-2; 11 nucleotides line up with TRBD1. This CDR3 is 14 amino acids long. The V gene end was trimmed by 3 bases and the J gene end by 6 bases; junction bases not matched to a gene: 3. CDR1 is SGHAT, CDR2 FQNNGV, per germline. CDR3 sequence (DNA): TGTGCCAGCAGCTTCGGACAGGGGGCAGATGGCTACACCTTC. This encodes CASSFGQGADGYTF.

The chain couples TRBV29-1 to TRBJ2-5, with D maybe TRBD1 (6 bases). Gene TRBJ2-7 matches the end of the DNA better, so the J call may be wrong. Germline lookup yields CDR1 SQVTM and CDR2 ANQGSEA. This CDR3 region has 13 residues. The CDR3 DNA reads TGCAGCGTTGAAGAGGCAGGGGCCTACGAGCAGTACTTC. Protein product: CSVEEAGAYEQYF.

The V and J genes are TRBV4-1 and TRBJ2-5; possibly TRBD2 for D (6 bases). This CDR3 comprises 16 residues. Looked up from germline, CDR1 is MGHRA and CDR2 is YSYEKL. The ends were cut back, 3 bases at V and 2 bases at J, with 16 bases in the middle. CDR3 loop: CASSHRFSSAQETQYF. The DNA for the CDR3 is TGCGCCAGCAGCCATCGTTTTTCTAGCGCTCAAGAGACCCAGTACTTC.

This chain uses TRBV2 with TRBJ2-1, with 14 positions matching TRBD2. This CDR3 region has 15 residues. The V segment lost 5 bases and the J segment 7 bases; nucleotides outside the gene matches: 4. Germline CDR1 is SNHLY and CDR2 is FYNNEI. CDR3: CASSFGTSGRNEQFF. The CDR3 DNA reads TGTGCCAGCAGTTTCGGGACTAGCGGGAGAAATGAGCAGTTCTTC.

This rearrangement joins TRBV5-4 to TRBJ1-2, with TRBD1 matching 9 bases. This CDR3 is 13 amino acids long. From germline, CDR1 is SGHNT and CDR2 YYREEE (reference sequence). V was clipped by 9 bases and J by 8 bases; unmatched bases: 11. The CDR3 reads CATWDRASYGYTF. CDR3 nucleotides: TGTGCCACCTGGGACAGGGCGAGTTACGGCTACACCTTC.

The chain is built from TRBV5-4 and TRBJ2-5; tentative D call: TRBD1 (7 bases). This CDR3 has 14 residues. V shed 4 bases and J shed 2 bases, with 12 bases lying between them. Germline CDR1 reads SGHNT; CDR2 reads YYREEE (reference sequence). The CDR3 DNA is TGTGCCAGCAGCGCGGGACAGTTACAAGAGACCCAGTACTTC. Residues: CASSAGQLQETQYF.

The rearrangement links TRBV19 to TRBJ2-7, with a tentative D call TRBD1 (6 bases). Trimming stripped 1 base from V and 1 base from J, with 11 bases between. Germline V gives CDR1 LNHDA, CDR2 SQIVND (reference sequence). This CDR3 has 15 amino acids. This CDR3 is CASSIAQGMSYEQYF. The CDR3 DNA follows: TGTGCCAGTAGTATAGCACAGGGTATGTCCTACGAGCAGTACTTC.

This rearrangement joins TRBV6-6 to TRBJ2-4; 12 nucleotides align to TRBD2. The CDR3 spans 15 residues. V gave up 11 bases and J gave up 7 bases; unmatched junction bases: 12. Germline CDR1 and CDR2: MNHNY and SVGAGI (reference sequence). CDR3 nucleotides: TGTGCCGCGCGGGGGCTAGCGGGAGGGAAGAACATTCAGTACTTC. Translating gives CAARGLAGGKNIQYF.

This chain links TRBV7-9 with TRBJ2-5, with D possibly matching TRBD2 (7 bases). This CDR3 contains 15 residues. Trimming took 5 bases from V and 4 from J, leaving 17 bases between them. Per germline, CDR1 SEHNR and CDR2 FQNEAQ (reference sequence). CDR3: CASSPEGGGGETQYF. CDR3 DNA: TGTGCCAGCAGCCCAGAGGGGGGGGGAGGAGAGACCCAGTACTTC.

The CDR3 spells CASSHGGQGPLSTDTQYF. CDR3 coding DNA: TGTGCCAGCAGCCACGGGGGACAGGGCCCCCTTAGCACAGATACGCAGTATTTT. The chain uses TRBV14 and TRBJ2-3, with 9 nucleotides matching TRBD1. Germline V CDR1 and CDR2: SGHDN, FVKESK. J lost 0 bases, V lost 3 bases, and 10 bases had no gene match. The CDR3 sequence is 18 residues long.

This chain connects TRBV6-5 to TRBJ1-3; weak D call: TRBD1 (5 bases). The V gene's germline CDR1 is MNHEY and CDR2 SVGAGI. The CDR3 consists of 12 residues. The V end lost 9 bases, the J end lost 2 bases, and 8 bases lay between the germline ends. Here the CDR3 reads CASTGPGNTIYF. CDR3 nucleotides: TGTGCCAGTACAGGACCTGGAAACACCATATATTTT.

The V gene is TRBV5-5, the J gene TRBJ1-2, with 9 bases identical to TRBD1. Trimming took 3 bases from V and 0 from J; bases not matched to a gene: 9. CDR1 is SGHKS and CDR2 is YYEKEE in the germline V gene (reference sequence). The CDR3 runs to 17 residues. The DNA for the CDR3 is TGTGCCAGCAGCTCAGACAGGGGGGCGTCACCTAACTATGGCTACACCTTC. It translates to CASSSDRGASPNYGYTF.

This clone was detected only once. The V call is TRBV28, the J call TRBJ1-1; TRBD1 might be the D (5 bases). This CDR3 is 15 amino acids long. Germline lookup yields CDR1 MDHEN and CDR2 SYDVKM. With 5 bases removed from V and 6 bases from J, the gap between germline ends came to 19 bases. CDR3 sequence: CASSPRKAGGAEAFF. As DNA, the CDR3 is TGTGCCAGCAGTCCCCGGAAAGCGGGGGGAGCTGAAGCTTTCTTT.